This note documents a single T cell receptor beta chain sequence. This entry comes from a study of spatial heterogeneity in lung cancer. The CDR3 extends over 14 amino acids. Germline loops: CDR1 SGDLS, CDR2 YYNGEE. Trimming removed 0 bases from V and 2 bases from J, with 7 bases in between. Each CDR3 protein is one row after TCRdb ran MiXCR on the 5' RACE reads. The sample contains roughly 100,000 distinct CDR3 sequences, roughly 10% of which appear only once. The sample's time point: sample taken at primary tumor resection. TCRs were sequenced from unsorted whole RNA of tumor, nontumor lung or PBMC. This TCR was recovered from a male donor with early-stage non-small cell lung cancer. Specimen: PBMCs, collected at surgery. The chain carries TRBV9 and TRBJ2-3; D is unresolved. This CDR3 reads CASSVVASTDTQYF. CDR3 nucleotide sequence: TGTGCCAGCAGCGTAGTGGCGTCCACAGATACGCAGTATTTT.